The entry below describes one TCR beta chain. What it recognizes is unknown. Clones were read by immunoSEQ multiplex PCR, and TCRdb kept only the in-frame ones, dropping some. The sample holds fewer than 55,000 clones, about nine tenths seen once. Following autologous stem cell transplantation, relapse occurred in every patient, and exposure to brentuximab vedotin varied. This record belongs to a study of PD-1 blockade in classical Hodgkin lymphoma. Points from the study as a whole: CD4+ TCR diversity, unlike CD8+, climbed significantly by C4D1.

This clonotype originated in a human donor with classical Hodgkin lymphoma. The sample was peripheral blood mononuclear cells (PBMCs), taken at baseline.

CDR3 bases: TGTGCCAGCAGCCCCCAGACAGGGATCAACGAGCAGTACTTC. It encodes CASSPQTGINEQYF. This sequence joins TRBV7-9 and TRBJ2-7; 7 bases map to TRBD1. With V trimmed by 5 bases and J by 5 bases, 9 bases remained unmatched. Germline CDR1 is SEHNR and CDR2 is FQNEAQ (reference sequence). This CDR3 is built from 14 residues.